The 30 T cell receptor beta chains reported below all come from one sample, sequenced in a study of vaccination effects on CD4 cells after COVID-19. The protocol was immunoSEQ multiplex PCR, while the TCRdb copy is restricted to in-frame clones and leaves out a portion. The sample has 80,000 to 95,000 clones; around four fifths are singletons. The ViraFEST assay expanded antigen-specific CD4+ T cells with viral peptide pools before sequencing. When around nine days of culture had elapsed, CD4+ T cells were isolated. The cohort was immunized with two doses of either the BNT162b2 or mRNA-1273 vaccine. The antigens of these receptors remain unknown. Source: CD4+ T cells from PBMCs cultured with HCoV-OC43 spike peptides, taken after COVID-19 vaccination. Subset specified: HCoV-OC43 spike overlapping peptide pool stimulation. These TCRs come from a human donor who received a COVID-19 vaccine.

As DNA, the CDR3 is TGTGCCAGCAGAAGTAGGGGAAGGGAGCAGTTCTTC. This sequence encodes CASRSRGREQFF. The chain couples TRBV28 to TRBJ2-1; a weak D match, TRBD1 (5 bases). Germline values: CDR1 MDHEN, CDR2 SYDVKM. This CDR3 is built from 12 residues. V was cut by 6 bases and J by 10 bases, with 13 bases left in between.

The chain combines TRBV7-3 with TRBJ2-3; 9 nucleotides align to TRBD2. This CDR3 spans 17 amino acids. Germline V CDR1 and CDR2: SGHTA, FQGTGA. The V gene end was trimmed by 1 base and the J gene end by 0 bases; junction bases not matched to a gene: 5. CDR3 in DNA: TGTGCCAGCAGCTTAAAGGGTAGCGGGGGAAGCACAGATACGCAGTATTTT. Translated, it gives CASSLKGSGGSTDTQYF.

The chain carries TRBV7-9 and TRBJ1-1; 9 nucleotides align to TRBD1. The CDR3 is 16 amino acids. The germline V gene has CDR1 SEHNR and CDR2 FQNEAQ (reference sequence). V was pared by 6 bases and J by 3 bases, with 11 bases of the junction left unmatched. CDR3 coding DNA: TGTGCCAGCAGTACCCGATCGACAGGGGGGCACACTGAAGCTTTCTTT. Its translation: CASSTRSTGGHTEAFF. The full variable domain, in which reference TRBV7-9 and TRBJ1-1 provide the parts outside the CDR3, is DTGVSQNPRHKITKRGQNVTFRCDPISEHNRLYWYRQTLGQGPEFLTYFQNEAQLEKSRLLSDRFSAERPKGSFSTLEIQRTEQGDSAMYLCASSTRSTGGHTEAFFGQGTRLTVV.

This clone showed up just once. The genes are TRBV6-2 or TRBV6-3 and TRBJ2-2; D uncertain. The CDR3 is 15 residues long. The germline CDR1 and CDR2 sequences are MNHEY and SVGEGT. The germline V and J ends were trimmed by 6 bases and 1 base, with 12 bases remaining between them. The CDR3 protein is CASSGPWGNTGELFF. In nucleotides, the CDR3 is TGTGCCAGCAGCGGACCCTGGGGGAACACCGGGGAGCTGTTTTTT.

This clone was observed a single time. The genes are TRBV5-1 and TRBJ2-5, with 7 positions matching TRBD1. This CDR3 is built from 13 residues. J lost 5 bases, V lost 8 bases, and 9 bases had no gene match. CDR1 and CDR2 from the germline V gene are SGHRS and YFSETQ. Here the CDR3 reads CASTQGPRETQYF. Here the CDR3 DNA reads TGCGCCAGTACACAGGGGCCCCGGGAGACCCAGTACTTC.

The CDR3 protein is CATSDRTDTGELFF. The CDR3 DNA reads as TGTGCCACCAGTGACCGGACTGACACCGGGGAGCTGTTTTTT. The chain recombines TRBV24-1 with TRBJ2-2, with TRBD2 as a possible D gene (5 bases). This CDR3 contains 14 residues. Trimming cost V 4 bases and J 3 bases, with 8 bases left between them. Germline CDR1 KGHDR, CDR2 SFDVKD.

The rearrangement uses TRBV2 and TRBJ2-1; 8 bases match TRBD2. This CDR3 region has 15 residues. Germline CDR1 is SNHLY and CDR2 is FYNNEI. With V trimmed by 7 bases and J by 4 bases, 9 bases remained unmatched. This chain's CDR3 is CASNSAGTRYNEQFF. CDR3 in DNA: TGTGCCAGCAACTCAGCCGGGACTAGGTACAATGAGCAGTTCTTC.

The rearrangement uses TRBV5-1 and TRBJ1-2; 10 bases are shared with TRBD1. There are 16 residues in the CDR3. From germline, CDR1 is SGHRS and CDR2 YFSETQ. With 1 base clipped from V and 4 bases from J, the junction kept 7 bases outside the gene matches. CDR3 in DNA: TGCGCCAGCAGCTTGACCGGGACAGGGGCCTCCTATGGCTACACCTTC. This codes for CASSLTGTGASYGYTF.

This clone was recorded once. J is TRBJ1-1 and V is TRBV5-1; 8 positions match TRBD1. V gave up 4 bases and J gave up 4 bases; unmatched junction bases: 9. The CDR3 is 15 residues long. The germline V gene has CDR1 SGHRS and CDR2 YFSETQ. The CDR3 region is CASSLGTGLVTEAFF. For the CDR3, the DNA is TGCGCCAGCAGCCTCGGGACAGGTCTGGTCACTGAAGCTTTCTTT.

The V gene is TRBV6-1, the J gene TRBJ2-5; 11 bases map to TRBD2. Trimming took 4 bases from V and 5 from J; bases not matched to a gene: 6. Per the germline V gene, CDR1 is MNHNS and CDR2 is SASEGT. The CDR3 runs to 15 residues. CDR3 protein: CASSVAGGLGETQYF. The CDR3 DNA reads TGTGCCAGCAGTGTAGCGGGGGGGCTGGGGGAGACCCAGTACTTC.

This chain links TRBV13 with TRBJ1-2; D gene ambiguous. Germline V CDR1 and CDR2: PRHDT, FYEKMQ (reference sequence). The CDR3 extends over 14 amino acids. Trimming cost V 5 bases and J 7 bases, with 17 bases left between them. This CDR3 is CASSIREGIGGYTF. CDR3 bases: TGTGCCAGCAGCATCCGAGAGGGAATAGGTGGCTACACCTTC.

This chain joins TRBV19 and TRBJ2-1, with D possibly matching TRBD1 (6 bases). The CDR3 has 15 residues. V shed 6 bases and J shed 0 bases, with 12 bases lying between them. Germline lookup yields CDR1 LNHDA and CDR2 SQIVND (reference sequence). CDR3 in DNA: TGTGCCAGTAGATCGGACAGAAGCTCCTACAATGAGCAGTTCTTC. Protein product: CASRSDRSSYNEQFF.

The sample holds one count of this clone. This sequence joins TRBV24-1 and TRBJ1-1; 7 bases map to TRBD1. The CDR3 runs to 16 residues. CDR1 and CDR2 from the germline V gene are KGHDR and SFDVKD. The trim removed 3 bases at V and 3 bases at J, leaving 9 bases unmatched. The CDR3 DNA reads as TGTGCCACCAGTGATGGCGACACAGGGGCTGACACTGAAGCTTTCTTT. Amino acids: CATSDGDTGADTEAFF.

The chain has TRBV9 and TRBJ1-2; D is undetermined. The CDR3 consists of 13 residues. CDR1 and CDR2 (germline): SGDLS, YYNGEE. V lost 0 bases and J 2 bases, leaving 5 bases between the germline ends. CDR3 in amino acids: CASSVGVNYGYTF. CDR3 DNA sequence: TGTGCCAGCAGCGTAGGGGTCAACTATGGCTACACCTTC. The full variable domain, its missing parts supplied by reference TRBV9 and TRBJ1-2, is DSGVTQTPKHLITATGQRVTLRCSPRSGDLSVYWYQQSLDQGLQFLIQYYNGEERAKGNILERFSAQQFPDLHSELNLSSLELGDSALYFCASSVGVNYGYTFGSGTRLTVV.

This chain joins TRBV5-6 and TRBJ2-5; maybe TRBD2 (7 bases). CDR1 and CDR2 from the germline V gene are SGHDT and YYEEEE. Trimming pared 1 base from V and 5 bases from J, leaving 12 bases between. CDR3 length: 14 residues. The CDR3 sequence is CASSLSRGAETQYF. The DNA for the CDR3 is TGTGCCAGCAGCTTGTCTCGGGGGGCTGAGACCCAGTACTTC. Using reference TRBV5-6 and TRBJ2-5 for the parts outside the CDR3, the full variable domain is DAGVTQSPTHLIKTRGQQVTLRCSPKSGHDTVSWYQQALGQGPQFIFQYYEEEERQRGNFPDRFSGHQFPNYSSELNVNALLLGDSALYLCASSLSRGAETQYFGPGTRLLVL.

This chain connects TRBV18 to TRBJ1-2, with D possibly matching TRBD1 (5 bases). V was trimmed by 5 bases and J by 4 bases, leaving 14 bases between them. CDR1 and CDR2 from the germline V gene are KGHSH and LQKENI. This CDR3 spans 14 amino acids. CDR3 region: CASSSGTELYGYTF. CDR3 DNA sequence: TGTGCCAGCTCATCCGGGACGGAACTCTATGGCTACACCTTC.

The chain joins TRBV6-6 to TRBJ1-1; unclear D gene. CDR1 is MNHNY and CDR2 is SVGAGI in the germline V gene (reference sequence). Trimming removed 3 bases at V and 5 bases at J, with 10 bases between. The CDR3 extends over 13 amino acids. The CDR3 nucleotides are TGTGCCAGCAGTTATATCAAGGGAACTGAAGCTTTCTTT. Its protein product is CASSYIKGTEAFF.

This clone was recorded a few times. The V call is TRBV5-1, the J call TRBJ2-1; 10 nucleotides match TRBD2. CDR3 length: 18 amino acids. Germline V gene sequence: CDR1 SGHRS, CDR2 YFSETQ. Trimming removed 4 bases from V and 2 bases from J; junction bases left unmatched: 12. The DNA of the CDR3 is TGCGCCAGCAGCCCGGGGGCTAGCGGGGGTATGGCCTACAATGAGCAGTTCTTC. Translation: CASSPGASGGMAYNEQFF.

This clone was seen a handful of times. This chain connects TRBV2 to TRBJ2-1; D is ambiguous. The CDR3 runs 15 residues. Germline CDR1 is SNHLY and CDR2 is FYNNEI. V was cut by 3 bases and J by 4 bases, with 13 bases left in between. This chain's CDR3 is CASSETLGRYNEQFF. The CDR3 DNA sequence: TGTGCCAGCAGTGAGACGCTAGGTAGATACAATGAGCAGTTCTTC.

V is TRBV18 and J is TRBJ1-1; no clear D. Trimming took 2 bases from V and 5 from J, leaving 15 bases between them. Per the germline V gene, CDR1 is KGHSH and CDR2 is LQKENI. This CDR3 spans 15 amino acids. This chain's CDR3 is CASSPNFEGWTEAFF. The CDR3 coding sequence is TGTGCCAGCTCACCAAATTTTGAGGGATGGACTGAAGCTTTCTTT. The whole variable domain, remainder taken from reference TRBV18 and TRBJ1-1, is NAGVMQNPRHLVRRRGQEARLRCSPMKGHSHVYWYRQLPEEGLKFMVYLQKENIIDESGMPKERFSAEFPKEGPSILRIQQVVRGDSAAYFCASSPNFEGWTEAFFGQGTRLTVV.

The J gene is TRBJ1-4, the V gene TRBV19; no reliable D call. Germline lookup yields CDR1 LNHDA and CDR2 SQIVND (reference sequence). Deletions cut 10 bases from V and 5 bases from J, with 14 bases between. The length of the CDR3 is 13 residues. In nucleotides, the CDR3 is TGTGCCACCTCCCAGATCGAAAATGAAAAACTGTTTTTT. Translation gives CATSQIENEKLFF.

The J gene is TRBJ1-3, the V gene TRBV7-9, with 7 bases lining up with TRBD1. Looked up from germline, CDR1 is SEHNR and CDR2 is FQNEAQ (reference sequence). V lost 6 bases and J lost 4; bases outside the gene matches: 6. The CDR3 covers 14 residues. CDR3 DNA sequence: TGTGCCAGCAGACCAGGGGGATCAGGAAACACCATATATTTT. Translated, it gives CASRPGGSGNTIYF.

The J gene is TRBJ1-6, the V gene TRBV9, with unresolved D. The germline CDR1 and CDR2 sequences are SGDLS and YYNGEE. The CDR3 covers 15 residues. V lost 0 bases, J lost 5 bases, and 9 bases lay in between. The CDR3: CASSVVDGNNSPLHF. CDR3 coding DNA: TGTGCCAGCAGCGTAGTGGATGGAAATAATTCACCCCTCCACTTT.

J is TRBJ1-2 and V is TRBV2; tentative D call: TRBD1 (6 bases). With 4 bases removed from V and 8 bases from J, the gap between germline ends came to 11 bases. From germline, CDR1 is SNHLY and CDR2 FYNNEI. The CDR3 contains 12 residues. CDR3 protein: CASSAGAFGYTF. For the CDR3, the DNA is TGTGCCAGCAGTGCAGGGGCGTTCGGCTACACCTTC.

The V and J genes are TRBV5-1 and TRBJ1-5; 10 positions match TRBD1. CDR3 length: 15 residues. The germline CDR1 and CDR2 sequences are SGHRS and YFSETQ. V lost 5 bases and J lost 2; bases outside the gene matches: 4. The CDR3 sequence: CASSTTGGGNQPQHF. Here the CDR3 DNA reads TGCGCCAGCAGTACGACAGGGGGCGGCAATCAGCCCCAGCATTTT.

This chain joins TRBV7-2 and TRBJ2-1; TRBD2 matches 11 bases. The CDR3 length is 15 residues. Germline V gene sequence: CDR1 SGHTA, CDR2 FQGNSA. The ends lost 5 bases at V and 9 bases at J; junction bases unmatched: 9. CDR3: CASSLHSGGALEQFF. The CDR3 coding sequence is TGTGCCAGCAGCCTTCATAGCGGGGGGGCCCTTGAGCAGTTCTTC. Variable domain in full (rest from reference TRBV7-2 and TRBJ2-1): GAGVSQSPSNKVTEKGKDVELRCDPISGHTALYWYRQSLGQGLEFLIYFQGNSAPDKSGLPSDRFSAERTGGSVSTLTIQRTQQEDSAVYLCASSLHSGGALEQFFGPGTRLTVL.

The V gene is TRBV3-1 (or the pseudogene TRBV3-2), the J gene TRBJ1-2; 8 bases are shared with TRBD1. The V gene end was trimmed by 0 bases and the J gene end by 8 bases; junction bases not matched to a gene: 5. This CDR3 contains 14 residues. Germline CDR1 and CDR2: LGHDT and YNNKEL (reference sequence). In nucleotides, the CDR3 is TGTGCCAGCAGCCAAGATGGGACAGGTGGGGGCTACACCTTC. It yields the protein CASSQDGTGGGYTF.

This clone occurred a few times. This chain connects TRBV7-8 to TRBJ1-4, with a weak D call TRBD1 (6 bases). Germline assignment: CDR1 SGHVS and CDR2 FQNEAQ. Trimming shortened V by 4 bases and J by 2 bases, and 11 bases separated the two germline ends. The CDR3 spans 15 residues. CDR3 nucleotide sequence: TGTGCCAGCAGCTCATGGGGGCTTACTAATGAAAAACTGTTTTTT. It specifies CASSSWGLTNEKLFF.

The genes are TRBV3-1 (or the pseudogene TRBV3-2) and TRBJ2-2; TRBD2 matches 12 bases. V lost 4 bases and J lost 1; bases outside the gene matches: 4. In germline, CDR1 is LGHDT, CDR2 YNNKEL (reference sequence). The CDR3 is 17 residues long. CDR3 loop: CASSRGLAGQNTGELFF. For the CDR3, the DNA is TGTGCCAGCAGCCGCGGACTAGCGGGGCAGAACACCGGGGAGCTGTTTTTT.

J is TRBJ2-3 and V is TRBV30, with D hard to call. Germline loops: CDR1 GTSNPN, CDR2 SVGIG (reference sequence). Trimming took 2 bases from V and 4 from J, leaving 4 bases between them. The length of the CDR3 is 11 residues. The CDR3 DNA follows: TGTGCCTGGAGTTTCCCAGATACGCAGTATTTT. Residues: CAWSFPDTQYF.